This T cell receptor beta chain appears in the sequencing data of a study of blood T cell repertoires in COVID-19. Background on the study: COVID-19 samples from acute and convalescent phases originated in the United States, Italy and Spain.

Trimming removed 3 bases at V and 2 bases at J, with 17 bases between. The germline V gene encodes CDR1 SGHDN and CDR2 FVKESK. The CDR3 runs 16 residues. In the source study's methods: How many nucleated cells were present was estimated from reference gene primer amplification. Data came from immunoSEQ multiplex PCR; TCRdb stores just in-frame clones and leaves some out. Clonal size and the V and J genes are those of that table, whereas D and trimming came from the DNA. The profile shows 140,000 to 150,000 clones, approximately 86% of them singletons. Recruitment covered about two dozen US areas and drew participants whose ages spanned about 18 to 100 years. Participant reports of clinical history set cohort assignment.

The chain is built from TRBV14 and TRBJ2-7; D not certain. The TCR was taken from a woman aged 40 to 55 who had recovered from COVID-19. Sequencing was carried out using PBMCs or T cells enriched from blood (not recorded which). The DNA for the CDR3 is TGTGCCAGCAGCCATTTTCGACTGCAAGACCCCTACGAGCAGTACTTC. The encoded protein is CASSHFRLQDPYEQYF.